This T cell receptor (beta chain) was found in a study of radiotherapy plus CTLA-4 blockade in lung cancer (dated by TCRdb to the late 2010s). Regarding the research as a whole: Among enrolled patients, roughly 18% had an objective response and 25% to 40% reached disease control. The full study reports these points: The strongest predictors of response, as reported, were early dynamic changes in blood T cell clones along with a rise in serum interferon-beta after radiation. After treatment with radiotherapy and ipilimumab, TCR clones that originated in tumors expanded in peripheral blood.

The library came from the immunoSEQ multiplex PCR assay. Drawn from immuneACCESS, this table holds only the in-frame rearrangements with V and J called that TCRdb kept. Clones are partly lost; checked studies trace under half to an unresolved V gene and leave the rest unexplained. The sample data list roughly 53,000 clones, and 84% of these were observed just once. Of the sample, approximately 4.8% is held by the ten largest clones. The study tested focal radiation therapy combined with CTLA-4 blockade (ipilimumab) in patients with chemo-refractory metastatic non-small-cell lung cancer. A remark on this clone: The antigen it recognizes is unknown. No much larger clone exists at a distance of one base, and base qualities are not known.

V ends up 0 bases short and J 10 bases short, with an unmatched junction base count of 7. Reading from cysteine to phenylalanine, the CDR3 counts 14 amino acids. Only CDR3 DNA remains: 42 bases, in frame from the first base. Via the germline V gene, CDR1 is SGDLS and CDR2 YYNGEE. This specimen was peripheral blood, taken from a patient treated with radiotherapy plus ipilimumab. The clonotype was recovered from a human donor with non-small cell lung cancer whose response to radiotherapy plus ipilimumab could not be evaluated. The chain is assembled from TRBV9 and TRBJ2-1, and 7 bases in between align with TRBD2. In nucleotides, the sequence is TGTGCCAGCAGCGTAGGAGGGAGGGGCCTCGAGCAGTTCTTC. Translated, it reads CASSVGGRGLEQFF.